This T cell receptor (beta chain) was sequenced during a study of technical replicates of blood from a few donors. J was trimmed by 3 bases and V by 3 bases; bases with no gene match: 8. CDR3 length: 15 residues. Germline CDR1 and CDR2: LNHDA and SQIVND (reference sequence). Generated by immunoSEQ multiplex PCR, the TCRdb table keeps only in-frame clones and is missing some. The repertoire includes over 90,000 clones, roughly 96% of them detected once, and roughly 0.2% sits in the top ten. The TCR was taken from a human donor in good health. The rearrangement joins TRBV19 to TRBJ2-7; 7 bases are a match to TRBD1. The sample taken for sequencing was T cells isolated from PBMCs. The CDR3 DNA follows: TGTGCCAGTAGTATCTTACAGGGGAGTTTCTACGAGCAGTACTTC. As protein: CASSILQGSFYEQYF.